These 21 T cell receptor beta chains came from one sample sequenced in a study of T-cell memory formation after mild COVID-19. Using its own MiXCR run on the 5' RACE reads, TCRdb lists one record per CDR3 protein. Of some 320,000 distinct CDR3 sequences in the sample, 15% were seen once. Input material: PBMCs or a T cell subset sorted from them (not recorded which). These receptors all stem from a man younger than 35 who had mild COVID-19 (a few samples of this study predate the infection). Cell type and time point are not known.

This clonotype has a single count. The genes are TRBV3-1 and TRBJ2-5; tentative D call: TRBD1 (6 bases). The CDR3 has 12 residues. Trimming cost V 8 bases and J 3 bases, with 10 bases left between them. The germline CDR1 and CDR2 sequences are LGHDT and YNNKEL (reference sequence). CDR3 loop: CASGYREETQYF. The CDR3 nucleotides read TGTGCCAGCGGATACAGGGAAGAGACCCAGTACTTC.

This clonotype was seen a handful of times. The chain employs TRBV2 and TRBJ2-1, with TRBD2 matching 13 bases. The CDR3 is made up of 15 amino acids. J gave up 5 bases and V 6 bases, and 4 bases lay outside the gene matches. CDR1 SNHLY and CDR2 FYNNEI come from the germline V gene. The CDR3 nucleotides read TGTGCCAGCAGGGGAACTAGCGGGGGGGACAATGAGCAGTTCTTC. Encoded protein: CASRGTSGGDNEQFF.

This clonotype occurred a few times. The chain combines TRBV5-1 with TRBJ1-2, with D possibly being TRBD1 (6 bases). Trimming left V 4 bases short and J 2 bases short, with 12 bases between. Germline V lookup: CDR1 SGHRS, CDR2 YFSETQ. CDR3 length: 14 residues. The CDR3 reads CASSETTGNYGYTF. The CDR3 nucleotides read TGCGCCAGCAGCGAAACAACAGGGAACTATGGCTACACCTTC.

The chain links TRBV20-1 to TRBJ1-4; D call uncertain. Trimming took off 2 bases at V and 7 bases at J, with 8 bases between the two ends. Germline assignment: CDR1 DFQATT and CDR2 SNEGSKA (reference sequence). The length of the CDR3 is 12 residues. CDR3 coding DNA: TGCAGTGCTAGACTCCCTAGTGAAAAACTGTTTTTT. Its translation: CSARLPSEKLFF.

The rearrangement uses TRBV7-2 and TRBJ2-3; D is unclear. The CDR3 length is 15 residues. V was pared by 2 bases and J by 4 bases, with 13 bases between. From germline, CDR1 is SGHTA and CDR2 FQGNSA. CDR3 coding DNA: TGTGCCAGCAGCTTACTCCCCGCCCGGCCAGATACGCAGTATTTT. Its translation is CASSLLPARPDTQYF.

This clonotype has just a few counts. The CDR3: CASSAAWGTEAFF. The CDR3 DNA sequence: TGTGCCAGCTCTGCGGCGTGGGGCACTGAAGCTTTCTTT. The chain uses TRBV18 and TRBJ1-1; D unclear. Germline-derived CDR1 and CDR2 are KGHSH and LQKENI. The V end lost 6 bases, the J end lost 4 bases, and 12 bases lay between the germline ends. The CDR3 consists of 13 residues.

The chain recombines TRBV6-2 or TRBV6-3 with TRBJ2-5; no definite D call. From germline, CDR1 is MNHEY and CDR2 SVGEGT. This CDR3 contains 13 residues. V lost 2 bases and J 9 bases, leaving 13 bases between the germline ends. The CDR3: CASSYPLTGPQYF. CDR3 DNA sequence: TGTGCCAGCAGTTACCCTTTAACGGGTCCCCAGTACTTC.

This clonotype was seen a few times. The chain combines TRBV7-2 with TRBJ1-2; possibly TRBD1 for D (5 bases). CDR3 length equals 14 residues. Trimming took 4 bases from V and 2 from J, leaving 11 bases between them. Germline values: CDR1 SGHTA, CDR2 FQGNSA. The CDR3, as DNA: TGTGCCAGCAGCTCCCGGGGCGGAAACTATGGCTACACCTTC. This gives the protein CASSSRGGNYGYTF.

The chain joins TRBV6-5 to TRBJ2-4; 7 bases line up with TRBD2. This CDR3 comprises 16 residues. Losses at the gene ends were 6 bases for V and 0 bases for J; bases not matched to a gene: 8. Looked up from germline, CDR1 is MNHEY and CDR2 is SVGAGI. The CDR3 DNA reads TGTGCCAGCAGCCTTACTTGGGAGGGAGCCAAAAACATTCAGTACTTC. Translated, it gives CASSLTWEGAKNIQYF.

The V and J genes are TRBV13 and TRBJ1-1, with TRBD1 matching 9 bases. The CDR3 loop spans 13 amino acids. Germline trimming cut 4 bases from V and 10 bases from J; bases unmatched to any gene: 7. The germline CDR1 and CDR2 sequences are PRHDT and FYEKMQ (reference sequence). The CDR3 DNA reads TGTGCCAGCAGCTCCGGGACAGGGACAGGAGCTTTCTTT. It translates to CASSSGTGTGAFF.

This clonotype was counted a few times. The CDR3 sequence is CASSPIGQNTGELFF. Here the CDR3 DNA reads TGCGCCAGCAGCCCCATTGGACAAAACACCGGGGAGCTGTTTTTT. The chain carries TRBV4-1 and TRBJ2-2, with D possibly matching TRBD1 (5 bases). Germline CDR1 reads MGHRA; CDR2 reads YSYEKL. The CDR3 is 15 amino acids. Trimming shortened V by 4 bases and J by 2 bases, and 11 bases separated the two germline ends.

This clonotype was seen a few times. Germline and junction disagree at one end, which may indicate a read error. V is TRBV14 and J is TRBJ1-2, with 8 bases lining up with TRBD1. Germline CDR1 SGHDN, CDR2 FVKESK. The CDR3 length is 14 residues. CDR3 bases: TGTGCCAGCAGCCAGAGGACAGGGAACTTTGGCTACACCTTC. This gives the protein CASSQRTGNFGYTF.

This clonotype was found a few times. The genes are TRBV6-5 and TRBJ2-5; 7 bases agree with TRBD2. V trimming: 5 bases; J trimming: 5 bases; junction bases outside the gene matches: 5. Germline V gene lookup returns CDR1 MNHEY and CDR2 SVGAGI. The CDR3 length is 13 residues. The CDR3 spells CASSETSQETQYF. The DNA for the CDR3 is TGTGCCAGCAGTGAGACTAGCCAGGAGACCCAGTACTTC.

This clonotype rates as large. CDR3 coding DNA: TGTGCCACCAGCAGAGATGTAGAGGTGTTGGCTAGCGGGGGGACCGGGGAGCTGTTTTTT. Encoded protein: CATSRDVEVLASGGTGELFF. The J gene is TRBJ2-2, the V gene TRBV15; 11 bases align to TRBD2. Germline V gene data show CDR1 as LNHNV and CDR2 as YYDKDF (reference sequence). This CDR3 is 20 amino acids long. V lost 0 bases, J lost 5 bases, and 14 bases stayed unmatched. The full variable domain, with the rest looked up from reference TRBV15 and TRBJ2-2, is DAMVIQNPRYQVTQFGKPVTLSCSQTLNHNVMYWYQQKSSQAPKLLFHYYDKDFNNEADTPDNFQSRRPNTSFCFLDIRSPGLGDTAMYLCATSRDVEVLASGGTGELFFGEGSRLTVL.

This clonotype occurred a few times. The CDR3 reads CASSTRHLDTEETQYF. As DNA, the CDR3 is TGTGCCAGCAGCACCCGGCATTTAGACACCGAAGAGACCCAGTACTTC. This chain joins TRBV7-9 and TRBJ2-5; no definite D call. CDR1 SEHNR and CDR2 FQNEAQ come from the germline V gene (reference sequence). The CDR3 has 16 amino acids. Between the trimmed V and J ends, which lost 5 bases and 3 bases, there was a span of 19 bases. Full variable domain (missing parts from reference TRBV7-9 and TRBJ2-5): DTGVSQNPRHKITKRGQNVTFRCDPISEHNRLYWYRQTLGQGPEFLTYFQNEAQLEKSRLLSDRFSAERPKGSFSTLEIQRTEQGDSAMYLCASSTRHLDTEETQYFGPGTRLLVL.

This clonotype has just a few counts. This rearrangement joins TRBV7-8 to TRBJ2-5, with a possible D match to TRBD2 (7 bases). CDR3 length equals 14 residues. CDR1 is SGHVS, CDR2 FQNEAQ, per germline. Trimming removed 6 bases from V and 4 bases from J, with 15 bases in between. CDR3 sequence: CASSGRGGGETQYF. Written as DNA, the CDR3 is TGTGCCAGCAGTGGGAGAGGGGGGGGAGAGACCCAGTACTTC.

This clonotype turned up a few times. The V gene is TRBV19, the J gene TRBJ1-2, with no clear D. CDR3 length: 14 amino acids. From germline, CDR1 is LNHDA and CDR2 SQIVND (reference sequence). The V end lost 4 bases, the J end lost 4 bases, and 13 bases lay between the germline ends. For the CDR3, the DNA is TGTGCCAGTAGTAAAATAGGAGGGAGCTATGGCTACACCTTC. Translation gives CASSKIGGSYGYTF.

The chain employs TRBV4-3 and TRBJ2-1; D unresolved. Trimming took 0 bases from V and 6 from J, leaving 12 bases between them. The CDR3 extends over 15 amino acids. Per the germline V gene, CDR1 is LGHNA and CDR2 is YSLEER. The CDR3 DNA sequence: TGCGCCAGCAGCCAAGATGTTAGCAGAGGCAATGAGCAGTTCTTC. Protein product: CASSQDVSRGNEQFF.

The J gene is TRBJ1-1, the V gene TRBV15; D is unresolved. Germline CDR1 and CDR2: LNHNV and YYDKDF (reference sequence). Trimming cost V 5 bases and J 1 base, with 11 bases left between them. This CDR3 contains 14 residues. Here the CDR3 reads CATSLRHRNTEAFF. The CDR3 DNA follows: TGTGCCACCAGCCTGCGTCACCGGAACACTGAAGCTTTCTTT.

The chain's CDR3 is CASSLEGGVQETQYF. CDR3 sequence (DNA): TGTGCCAGCAGTTTAGAGGGGGGCGTTCAAGAGACCCAGTACTTC. V and J are TRBV12-3 or TRBV12-4 and TRBJ2-5; TRBD1 or TRBD2 may be the D gene (6 bases each). The CDR3 contains 15 residues. Trimming pared 1 base from V and 2 bases from J, leaving 11 bases between.

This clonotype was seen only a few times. This chain's CDR3 is CASSLYGGENSPLHF. The CDR3 region has the DNA TGCGCCAGCAGCTTGTATGGGGGAGAGAATTCACCCCTCCACTTT. The chain employs TRBV5-1 and TRBJ1-6; tentative D call: TRBD1 (5 bases). The CDR3 extends over 15 amino acids. The V end lost 1 base, the J end lost 7 bases, and 12 bases lay between the germline ends. The germline CDR1 and CDR2 sequences are SGHRS and YFSETQ.